These 30 T cell receptor beta chains were sequenced from one sample in a study of blood T cell repertoires in COVID-19. The assay was immunoSEQ multiplex PCR, and TCRdb's table has in-frame clones only and misses some. This table holds more than 200,000 clones, 75% to 90% found once. The specimen was PBMCs or T cells enriched from blood (not recorded which). These TCRs come from a woman between 25 and 40 years old with acute COVID-19.

The genes are TRBV19 and TRBJ1-2; TRBD1 agrees at 10 bases. This CDR3 is built from 16 residues. V lost 6 bases to trimming and J lost 2 bases; unmatched junction nucleotides: 9. Germline lookup yields CDR1 LNHDA and CDR2 SQIVND (reference sequence). In DNA, the CDR3 is TGTGCCAGTAGACCAACCCGGACAGGGGGGAACTATGGCTACACCTTC. This codes for CASRPTRTGGNYGYTF.

The V call is TRBV28, the J call TRBJ1-6, with no clear D. Germline V gene lookup returns CDR1 MDHEN and CDR2 SYDVKM. The CDR3 extends over 13 amino acids. V lost 7 bases and J lost 9, with 13 bases in between. The CDR3 region is CASTLGLASPLHF. In DNA, the CDR3 is TGTGCCAGCACCTTAGGGCTAGCTTCACCCCTCCACTTT.

This rearrangement joins TRBV2 to TRBJ2-7; D gene ambiguous. CDR1 is SNHLY, CDR2 FYNNEI, per germline. The length of the CDR3 is 14 residues. Between the trimmed V and J ends, which lost 3 bases and 3 bases, there was a span of 12 bases. CDR3 amino acids: CASSEGFGVYEQYF. In DNA, the CDR3 is TGTGCCAGCAGTGAGGGTTTCGGAGTCTACGAGCAGTACTTC.

CDR3 amino acids: CASSLLTRGDSPLHF. In nucleotides, the CDR3 is TGTGCCAGCAGTTTATTAACGCGGGGGGATTCACCCCTCCACTTT. This chain uses TRBV28 with TRBJ1-6, with a weak D call TRBD1 (5 bases). Trimming took off 1 base at V and 8 bases at J, with 12 bases between the two ends. Germline assignment: CDR1 MDHEN and CDR2 SYDVKM. CDR3 size: 15 residues. Together with reference TRBV28 and TRBJ1-6, the CDR3 gives the full variable domain: DVKVTQSSRYLVKRTGEKVFLECVQDMDHENMFWYRQDPGLGLRLIYFSYDVKMKEKGDIPEGYSVSREKKERFSLILESASTNQTSMYLCASSLLTRGDSPLHFGNGTRLTVT.

This chain joins TRBV28 and TRBJ2-7; a weak D match, TRBD2 (7 bases). Per the germline V gene, CDR1 is MDHEN and CDR2 is SYDVKM. CDR3 length: 14 amino acids. The ends were cut back, 2 bases at V and 2 bases at J, with 10 bases in the middle. CDR3 DNA sequence: TGTGCCAGCAGTTTAGGGGAGGGGGCCTACGAGCAGTACTTC. Residues: CASSLGEGAYEQYF. The full variable domain, completed using reference TRBV28 and TRBJ2-7, is DVKVTQSSRYLVKRTGEKVFLECVQDMDHENMFWYRQDPGLGLRLIYFSYDVKMKEKGDIPEGYSVSREKKERFSLILESASTNQTSMYLCASSLGEGAYEQYFGPGTRLTVT.

V and J are TRBV28 and TRBJ2-5; TRBD2 matches at 12 bases. J gave up 3 bases and V 6 bases, and 8 bases lay outside the gene matches. The CDR3 has 16 amino acids. Germline-derived CDR1 and CDR2 are MDHEN and SYDVKM. This chain's CDR3 is CASRKRLAGAKETQYF. The CDR3 DNA reads as TGTGCCAGCAGGAAACGACTAGCGGGAGCCAAAGAGACCCAGTACTTC. Full variable domain (missing parts from reference TRBV28 and TRBJ2-5): DVKVTQSSRYLVKRTGEKVFLECVQDMDHENMFWYRQDPGLGLRLIYFSYDVKMKEKGDIPEGYSVSREKKERFSLILESASTNQTSMYLCASRKRLAGAKETQYFGPGTRLLVL.

This chain uses TRBV7-2 with TRBJ2-2; possible D gene TRBD2, 6 bases. Germline CDR1 and CDR2: SGHTA and FQGNSA. Trimming shortened V by 5 bases and J by 6 bases, and 16 bases separated the two germline ends. This CDR3 has 15 amino acids. The CDR3 DNA is TGTGCCAGCAGCCCATCACTAGCAACAGCCGGGGAGCTGTTTTTT. This sequence encodes CASSPSLATAGELFF.

This clone has a single count. DNA for the CDR3: TGTGCCAGCAGTTTTGGGGGGAGCGGTTCCTACAATGAGCAGTTCTTC. The encoded protein is CASSFGGSGSYNEQFF. V usage is TRBV27 and J usage is TRBJ2-1; D might be TRBD2 (6 bases). The V end was cut by 3 bases, the J end by 1 base, with 13 bases between. CDR1 MNHEY and CDR2 SMNVEV come from the germline V gene (reference sequence). The CDR3 is 16 amino acids.

J is TRBJ1-5 and V is TRBV7-2, with a tentative D call TRBD1 (5 bases). This CDR3 spans 15 amino acids. V was pared by 1 base and J by 0 bases, with 7 bases between. Per germline, CDR1 SGHTA and CDR2 FQGNSA. The CDR3 spells CASSLDRNSNQPQHF. As DNA, the CDR3 is TGTGCCAGCAGCTTAGACAGGAATAGCAATCAGCCCCAGCATTTT. The full variable domain, in which reference TRBV7-2 and TRBJ1-5 provide the parts outside the CDR3, is GAGVSQSPSNKVTEKGKDVELRCDPISGHTALYWYRQSLGQGLEFLIYFQGNSAPDKSGLPSDRFSAERTGGSVSTLTIQRTQQEDSAVYLCASSLDRNSNQPQHFGDGTRLSIL.

For the CDR3, the DNA is TGTGCCAGCAGTTACGGGTTCAGCCGGTCGGGTAACTATGGCTACACCTTC. As protein: CASSYGFSRSGNYGYTF. The J gene is TRBJ1-2, the V gene TRBV6-2 or TRBV6-3; D call uncertain. Germline V gives CDR1 MNHEY, CDR2 SVGEGT. The CDR3 loop spans 17 amino acids. V was cut by 2 bases and J by 1 base, with 17 bases left in between.

This clone has just one count. The chain joins TRBV5-6 to TRBJ1-4, with no clear D. The CDR3 covers 13 residues. Looked up from germline, CDR1 is SGHDT and CDR2 is YYEEEE. V lost 0 bases and J lost 5, with 5 bases in between. The CDR3: CASSLGLNEKLFF. The CDR3 bases are TGTGCCAGCAGCTTGGGACTGAATGAAAAACTGTTTTTT.

V is TRBV7-6 and J is TRBJ1-1; 8 nucleotides align to TRBD1. The CDR3 length is 14 residues. V was pared by 2 bases and J by 1 base, with 0 bases of the junction left unmatched. Looked up from germline, CDR1 is SGHVS and CDR2 is FNYEAQ. The CDR3 bases are TGTGCCAGCAGCTTACAGGGGGCGAACACTGAAGCTTTCTTT. Its protein product is CASSLQGANTEAFF.

This CDR3 reads CASTVRGPGTEAFF. DNA for the CDR3: TGCGCCAGTACTGTTAGGGGGCCGGGGACTGAAGCTTTCTTT. The genes are TRBV5-1 and TRBJ1-1; 7 bases agree with TRBD1. Trimming at V came to 8 bases and at J to 5 bases, leaving 12 bases not matched to a gene. Per the germline V gene, CDR1 is SGHRS and CDR2 is YFSETQ. The CDR3 has 14 residues.

The chain joins TRBV18 to TRBJ2-7; D gene ambiguous. The CDR3 totals 15 residues. With 3 bases removed from V and 5 bases from J, the gap between germline ends came to 17 bases. CDR1 KGHSH and CDR2 LQKENI come from the germline V gene. CDR3: CASSPPSVNSHEQYF. In DNA form, the CDR3 reads TGTGCCAGCTCACCCCCCTCAGTTAACAGCCACGAGCAGTACTTC.

This chain uses TRBV12-3 or TRBV12-4 with TRBJ1-2; D remains unclear. With 7 bases removed from V and 3 bases from J, the gap between germline ends came to 12 bases. The CDR3 loop spans 13 amino acids. CDR3 nucleotide sequence: TGTGCCAGCACGGGAACTGGGGACTATGGCTACACCTTC. Encoded protein: CASTGTGDYGYTF.

The chain is built from TRBV9 and TRBJ2-1; tentatively, D is TRBD1 (5 bases). There are 16 residues in the CDR3. Germline assignment: CDR1 SGDLS and CDR2 YYNGEE. Trimming took 3 bases from V and 4 from J, leaving 17 bases between them. The CDR3 spells CASSGPLWGGYNEQFF. DNA of the CDR3: TGTGCCAGCAGCGGTCCTCTTTGGGGCGGTTACAATGAGCAGTTCTTC.

The chain has TRBV11-2 and TRBJ2-1, with D possibly being TRBD2 (5 bases). Germline lookup yields CDR1 SGHAT and CDR2 FQNNGV. Trimming left V 3 bases short and J 7 bases short, with 13 bases between. This CDR3 is built from 14 residues. The CDR3 bases are TGTGCCAGCAGCTTTCAACGGGGTTGGAATGAGCAGTTCTTC. Residues: CASSFQRGWNEQFF.

This chain links TRBV9 with TRBJ1-2, with D unresolved. V gave up 0 bases and J gave up 8 bases, with 11 bases separating them. Germline CDR1 reads SGDLS; CDR2 reads YYNGEE. The CDR3 loop spans 13 amino acids. The CDR3 nucleotides are TGTGCCAGCAGCGTAGTGGGAGGATACGGCTACACCTTC. This sequence encodes CASSVVGGYGYTF.

This clone was picked up one time. The chain combines TRBV21-1 with TRBJ2-5; TRBD2, the table's D call, was not compared with the DNA. TRBV21-1 is a pseudogene. The CDR3 is 13 amino acids. In DNA form, the CDR3 reads TGTGCCAGCAGCAAAAAAGGAGAGGAGACCCAGTACTTC. This gives the protein CASSKKGEETQYF.

The chain joins TRBV19 to TRBJ2-5, with 7 bases lining up with TRBD1. The CDR3 is 13 amino acids. The junction had 5 bases not matched to a gene; V was cut back by 4 bases and J by 6 bases. Germline V gene sequence: CDR1 LNHDA, CDR2 SQIVND (reference sequence). The CDR3 sequence is CASSTDRDQTQYF. The DNA of the CDR3 is TGTGCCAGTAGTACCGACAGGGACCAGACCCAGTACTTC. The variable domain in full, completed from reference TRBV19 and TRBJ2-5, reads DGGITQSPKYLFRKEGQNVTLSCEQNLNHDAMYWYRQDPGQGLRLIYYSQIVNDFQKGDIAEGYSVSREKKESFPLTVTSAQKNPTAFYLCASSTDRDQTQYFGPGTRLLVL.

This chain joins TRBV19 and TRBJ2-5; 7 bases line up with TRBD1. Trimming took 4 bases from V and 1 from J; bases not matched to a gene: 12. The CDR3 has 17 residues. CDR1 LNHDA and CDR2 SQIVND come from the germline V gene (reference sequence). CDR3 residues: CASSNTGTELLQETQYF. The CDR3 DNA follows: TGTGCCAGTAGTAACACCGGGACAGAGCTTCTCCAAGAGACCCAGTACTTC.

The chain has TRBV18 and TRBJ2-1; D ambiguous. Germline-derived CDR1 and CDR2 are KGHSH and LQKENI. Trimming cost V 1 base and J 5 bases, with 18 bases left between them. The CDR3 spans 17 residues. CDR3 residues: CASSPLILTEKNNEQFF. The CDR3 DNA sequence: TGTGCCAGCTCACCACTTATTCTCACAGAAAAAAACAATGAGCAGTTCTTC.

This rearrangement joins TRBV6-5 to TRBJ1-5, with no clear D. Trimming shortened V by 4 bases and J by 5 bases, and 12 bases separated the two germline ends. From germline, CDR1 is MNHEY and CDR2 SVGAGI. The CDR3 has 14 amino acids. The CDR3 protein is CASSSTSNHQPQHF. The CDR3 bases are TGTGCCAGCAGTTCGACTTCGAACCATCAGCCCCAGCATTTT.

J is TRBJ1-6 and V is TRBV2, with D perhaps matching TRBD1 (6 bases). This CDR3 is built from 16 residues. Germline V gene data show CDR1 as SNHLY and CDR2 as FYNNEI. The V end lost 1 base, the J end lost 3 bases, and 10 bases lay between the germline ends. CDR3 bases: TGTGCCAGCAGTGAAGGGGGGCCTGGCTATAATTCACCCCTCCACTTT. As protein: CASSEGGPGYNSPLHF. Filled out from reference TRBV2 and TRBJ1-6, the complete variable domain reads EPEVTQTPSHQVTQMGQEVILRCVPISNHLYFYWYRQILGQKVEFLVSFYNNEISEKSEIFDDQFSVERPDGSNFTLKIRSTKLEDSAMYFCASSEGGPGYNSPLHFGNGTRLTVT.

This chain connects TRBV19 to TRBJ1-1; no clear D. Trimming pared 3 bases from V and 4 bases from J, leaving 12 bases between. Looked up from germline, CDR1 is LNHDA and CDR2 is SQIVND (reference sequence). This CDR3 comprises 14 residues. CDR3 loop: CASSILTEGTEAFF. The CDR3 coding sequence is TGTGCCAGTAGTATCCTGACCGAGGGCACTGAAGCTTTCTTT.

The chain employs TRBV3-1 (or the pseudogene TRBV3-2) and TRBJ2-2; TRBD2 aligns across 8 bases. The CDR3 covers 16 residues. Germline CDR1 reads LGHDT; CDR2 reads YNNKEL (reference sequence). V trimming: 4 bases; J trimming: 5 bases; junction bases outside the gene matches: 9. CDR3 loop: CASSPPELAETGELFF. The CDR3, as DNA: TGTGCCAGCAGCCCCCCGGAACTAGCGGAGACCGGGGAGCTGTTTTTT.

The CDR3 bases are TGTGCCAGCAGTTACCCTATAGCGGGAGAGTACGAGCAGTACTTC. It translates to CASSYPIAGEYEQYF. J is TRBJ2-7 and V is TRBV6-6, with 9 positions matching TRBD2. Unmatched junction bases numbered 6, after V lost 2 bases and J lost 4 bases. Germline CDR1 is MNHNY and CDR2 is SVGAGI (reference sequence). The CDR3 totals 15 residues.

This chain joins TRBV28 and TRBJ1-6, with 8 bases identical to TRBD1. Trimming took 5 bases from V and 9 from J; bases not matched to a gene: 9. The CDR3 length is 15 residues. Germline V CDR1 and CDR2: MDHEN, SYDVKM. The CDR3 protein is CASSTRTGFVSPLHF. CDR3 sequence (DNA): TGTGCCAGCAGTACCAGGACAGGGTTTGTTTCACCCCTCCACTTT.

The chain carries TRBV20-1 and TRBJ2-1; 7 bases fit TRBD1. V was pared by 6 bases and J by 10 bases, with 6 bases of the junction left unmatched. Germline CDR1 reads DFQATT; CDR2 reads SNEGSKA (reference sequence). CDR3 length: 11 amino acids. CDR3 in DNA: TGCAGTGCCATCACAGGGGTCGAGCAGTTCTTC. Translating gives CSAITGVEQFF.

This clone was seen a handful of times. The rearrangement links TRBV28 to TRBJ2-7; TRBD1 might be the D (5 bases). CDR1 and CDR2 from the germline V gene are MDHEN and SYDVKM. This CDR3 has 14 residues. With 2 bases removed from V and 3 bases from J, the gap between germline ends came to 11 bases. CDR3 in amino acids: CASSLGQGSYEQYF. In DNA, the CDR3 is TGTGCCAGCAGTTTAGGCCAGGGTAGCTACGAGCAGTACTTC.